This T cell receptor (beta chain) came from a study of blood T cell repertoires in COVID-19. In the authors' workflow: Reference gene primer amplification gave nucleated cell count estimates. Clones were read by immunoSEQ multiplex PCR, and TCRdb kept only the in-frame ones, dropping some. V, J and clone size are taken as reported in that table, and D and trimming were inferred from the DNA itself. The data hold over 55,000 clones, with around 91% observed a single time. This CDR3 region has 13 residues. Germline V gene data show CDR1 as SGHTA and CDR2 as FQGNSA. V was pared by 0 bases and J by 4 bases, with 4 bases between.

This sequence originates from a human donor in a cohort sampled during active COVID-19. The chain couples TRBV7-2 to TRBJ1-5; D is uncertain. Sequencing was performed on peripheral blood. CDR3 nucleotide sequence: TGTGCCAGCAGCTTAGCCCCTAATCAGCCCCAGCATTTT. Its protein product is CASSLAPNQPQHF.